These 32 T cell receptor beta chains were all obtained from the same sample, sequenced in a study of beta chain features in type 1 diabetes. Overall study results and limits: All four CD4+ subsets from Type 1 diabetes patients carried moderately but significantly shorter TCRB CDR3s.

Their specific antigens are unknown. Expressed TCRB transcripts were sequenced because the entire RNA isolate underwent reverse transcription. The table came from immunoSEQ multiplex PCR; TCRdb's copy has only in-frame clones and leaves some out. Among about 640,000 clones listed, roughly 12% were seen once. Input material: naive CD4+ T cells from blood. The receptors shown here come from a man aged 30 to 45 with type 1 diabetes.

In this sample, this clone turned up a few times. The CDR3 DNA sequence: TGTGCCATAGGGGGGTCCTACGAGCAGTACTTC. Its translation: CAIGGSYEQYF. The chain recombines TRBV7-9 with TRBJ2-7, with D perhaps being TRBD1 or TRBD2 (6 bases each). V gave up 10 bases and J gave up 1 base, with 8 bases separating them. The CDR3 is 11 amino acids. CDR1 is SEHNR, CDR2 FQNEAQ, per germline (reference sequence).

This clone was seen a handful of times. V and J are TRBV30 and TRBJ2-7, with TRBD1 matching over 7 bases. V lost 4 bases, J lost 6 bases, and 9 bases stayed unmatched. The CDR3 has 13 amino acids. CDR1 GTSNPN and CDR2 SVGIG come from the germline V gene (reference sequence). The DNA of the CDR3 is TGTGCCTGGACGGAACAGGGGCTCAGCGAGCAGTACTTC. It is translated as CAWTEQGLSEQYF.

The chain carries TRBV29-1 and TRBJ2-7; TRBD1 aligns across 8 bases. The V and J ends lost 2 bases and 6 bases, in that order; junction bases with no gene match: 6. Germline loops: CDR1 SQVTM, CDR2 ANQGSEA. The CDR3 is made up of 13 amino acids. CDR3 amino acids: CSVEKAGGSEQYF. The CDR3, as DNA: TGCAGCGTTGAAAAGGCAGGGGGCAGCGAGCAGTACTTC.

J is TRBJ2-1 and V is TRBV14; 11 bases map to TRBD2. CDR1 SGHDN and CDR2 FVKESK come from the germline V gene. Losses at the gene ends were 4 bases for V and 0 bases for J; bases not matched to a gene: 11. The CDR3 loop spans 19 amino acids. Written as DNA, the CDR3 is TGTGCCAGCAGCCCCTATAGGACTAGCGGGTTCCACTCCTACAATGAGCAGTTCTTC. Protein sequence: CASSPYRTSGFHSYNEQFF.

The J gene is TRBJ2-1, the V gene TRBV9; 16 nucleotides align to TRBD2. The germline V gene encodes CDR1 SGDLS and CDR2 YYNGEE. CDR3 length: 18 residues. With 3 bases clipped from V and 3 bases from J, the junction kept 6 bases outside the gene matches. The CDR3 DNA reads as TGTGCCAGCAGCGCTCCGGGACTAGCGGGGGGGAACTACAATGAGCAGTTCTTC. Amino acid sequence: CASSAPGLAGGNYNEQFF.

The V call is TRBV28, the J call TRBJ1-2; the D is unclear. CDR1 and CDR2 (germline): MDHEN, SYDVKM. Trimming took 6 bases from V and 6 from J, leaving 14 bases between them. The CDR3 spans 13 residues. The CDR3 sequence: CASSHLGVDGYTF. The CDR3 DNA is TGTGCCAGCAGCCACCTCGGGGTGGATGGCTACACCTTC.

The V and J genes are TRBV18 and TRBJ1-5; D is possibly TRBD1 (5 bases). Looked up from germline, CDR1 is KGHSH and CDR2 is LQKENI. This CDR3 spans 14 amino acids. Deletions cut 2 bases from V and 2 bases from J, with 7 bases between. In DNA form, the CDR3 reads TGTGCCAGCTCACCAGCGGGGGGCAATCAGCCCCAGCATTTT. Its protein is CASSPAGGNQPQHF.

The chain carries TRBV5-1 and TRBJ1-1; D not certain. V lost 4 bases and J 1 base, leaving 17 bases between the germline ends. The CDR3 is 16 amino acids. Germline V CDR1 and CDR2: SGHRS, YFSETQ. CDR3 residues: CASSPQVATENTEAFF. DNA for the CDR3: TGCGCCAGCAGCCCCCAGGTGGCGACGGAGAACACTGAAGCTTTCTTT.

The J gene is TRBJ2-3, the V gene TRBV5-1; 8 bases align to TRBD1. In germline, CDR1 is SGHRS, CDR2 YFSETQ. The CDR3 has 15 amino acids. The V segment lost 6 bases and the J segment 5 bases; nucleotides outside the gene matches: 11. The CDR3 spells CASITGTGVRDTQYF. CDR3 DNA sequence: TGCGCCAGCATCACCGGGACAGGCGTTCGAGATACGCAGTATTTT.

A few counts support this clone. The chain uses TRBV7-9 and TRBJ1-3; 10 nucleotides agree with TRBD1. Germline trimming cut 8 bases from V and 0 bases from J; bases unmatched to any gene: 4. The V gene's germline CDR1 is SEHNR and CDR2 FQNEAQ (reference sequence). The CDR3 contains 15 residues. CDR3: CASGDRGYSGNTIYF. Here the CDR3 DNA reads TGTGCCAGCGGGGACAGGGGATACTCTGGAAACACCATATATTTT.

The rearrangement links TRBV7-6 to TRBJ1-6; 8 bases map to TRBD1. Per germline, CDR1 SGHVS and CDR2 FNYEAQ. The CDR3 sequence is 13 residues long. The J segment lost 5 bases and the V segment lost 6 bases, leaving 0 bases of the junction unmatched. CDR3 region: CASRQGDNSPLHF. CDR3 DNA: TGTGCCAGCAGACAGGGGGATAATTCACCCCTCCACTTT.

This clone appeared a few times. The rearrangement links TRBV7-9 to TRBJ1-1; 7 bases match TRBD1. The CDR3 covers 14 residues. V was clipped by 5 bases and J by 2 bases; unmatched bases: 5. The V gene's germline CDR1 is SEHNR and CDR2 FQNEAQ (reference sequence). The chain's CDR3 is CASSTGQSNTEAFF. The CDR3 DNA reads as TGTGCCAGCAGCACGGGACAGAGCAACACTGAAGCTTTCTTT.

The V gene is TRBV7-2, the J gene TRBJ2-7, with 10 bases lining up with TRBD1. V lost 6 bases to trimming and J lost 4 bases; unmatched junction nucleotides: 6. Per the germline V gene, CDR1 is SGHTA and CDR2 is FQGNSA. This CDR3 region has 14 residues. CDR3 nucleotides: TGTGCCAGCAGACCTCCGGGACAGGGGTACGAGCAGTACTTC. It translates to CASRPPGQGYEQYF.

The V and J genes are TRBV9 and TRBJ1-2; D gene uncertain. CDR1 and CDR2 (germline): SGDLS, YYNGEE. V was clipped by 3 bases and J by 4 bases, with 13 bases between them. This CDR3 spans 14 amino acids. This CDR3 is CASSASAGSYGYTF. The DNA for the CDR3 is TGTGCCAGCAGCGCCTCTGCGGGGAGCTATGGCTACACCTTC. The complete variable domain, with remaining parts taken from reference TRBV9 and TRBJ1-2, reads DSGVTQTPKHLITATGQRVTLRCSPRSGDLSVYWYQQSLDQGLQFLIQYYNGEERAKGNILERFSAQQFPDLHSELNLSSLELGDSALYFCASSASAGSYGYTFGSGTRLTVV.

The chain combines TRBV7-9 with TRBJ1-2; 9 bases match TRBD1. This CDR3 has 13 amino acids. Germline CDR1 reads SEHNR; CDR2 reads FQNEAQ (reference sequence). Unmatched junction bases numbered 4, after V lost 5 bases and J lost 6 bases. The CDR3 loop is CASSVTGGNGYTF. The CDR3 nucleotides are TGTGCCAGCAGCGTCACAGGGGGCAATGGCTACACCTTC.

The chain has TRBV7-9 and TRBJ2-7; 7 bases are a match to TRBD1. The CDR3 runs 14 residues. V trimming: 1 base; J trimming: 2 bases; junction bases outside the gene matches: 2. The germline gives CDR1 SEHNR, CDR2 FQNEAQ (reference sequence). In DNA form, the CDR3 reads TGTGCCAGCAGCTTAGGGGGACAGCCCTACGAGCAGTACTTC. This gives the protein CASSLGGQPYEQYF. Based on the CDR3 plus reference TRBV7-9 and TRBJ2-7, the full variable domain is DTGVSQNPRHKITKRGQNVTFRCDPISEHNRLYWYRQTLGQGPEFLTYFQNEAQLEKSRLLSDRFSAERPKGSFSTLEIQRTEQGDSAMYLCASSLGGQPYEQYFGPGTRLTVT.

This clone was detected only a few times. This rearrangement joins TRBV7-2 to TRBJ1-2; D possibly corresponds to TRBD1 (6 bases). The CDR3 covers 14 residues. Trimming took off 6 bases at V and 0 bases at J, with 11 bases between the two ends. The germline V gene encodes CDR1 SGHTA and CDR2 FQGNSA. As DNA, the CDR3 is TGTGCCAGCAGTCGACAGGCTCCTAACTATGGCTACACCTTC. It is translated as CASSRQAPNYGYTF.

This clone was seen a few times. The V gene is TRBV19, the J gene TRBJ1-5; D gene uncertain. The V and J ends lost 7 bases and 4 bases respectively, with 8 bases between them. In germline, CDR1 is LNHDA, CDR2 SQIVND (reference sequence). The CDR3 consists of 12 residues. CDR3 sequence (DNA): TGTGCCAGTAAAGAGGGTAATCAGCCCCAGCATTTT. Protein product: CASKEGNQPQHF.

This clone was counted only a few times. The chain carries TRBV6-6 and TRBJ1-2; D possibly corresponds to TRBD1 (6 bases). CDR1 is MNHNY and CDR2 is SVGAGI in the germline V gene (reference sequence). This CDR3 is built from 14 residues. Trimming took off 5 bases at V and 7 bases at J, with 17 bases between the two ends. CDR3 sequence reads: CASSHTQGTGGYTF. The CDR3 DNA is TGTGCCAGCAGTCACACCCAGGGGACGGGTGGCTACACCTTC.

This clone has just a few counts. The CDR3: CASSLGTGELFF. The CDR3, as DNA: TGTGCCAGCAGCTTAGGTACCGGGGAGCTGTTTTTT. The chain carries TRBV11-1 and TRBJ2-2; D uncertain. This CDR3 contains 12 residues. V lost 1 base to trimming and J lost 5 bases, with 2 bases between them. CDR1 and CDR2 from the germline V gene are SGHAT and FQDESV (reference sequence).

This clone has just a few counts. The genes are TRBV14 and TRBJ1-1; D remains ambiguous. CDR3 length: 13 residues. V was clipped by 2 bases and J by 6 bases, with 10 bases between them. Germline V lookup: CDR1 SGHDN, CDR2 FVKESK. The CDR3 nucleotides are TGTGCCAGCAGCCAATCTGGCCGCCCTGAAGCTTTCTTT. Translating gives CASSQSGRPEAFF.

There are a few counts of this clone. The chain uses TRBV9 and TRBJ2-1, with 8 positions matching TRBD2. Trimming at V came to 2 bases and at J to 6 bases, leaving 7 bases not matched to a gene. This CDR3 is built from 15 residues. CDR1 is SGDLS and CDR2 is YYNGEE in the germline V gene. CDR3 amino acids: CASSVRSGGVNEQFF. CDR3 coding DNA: TGTGCCAGCAGCGTGCGGAGCGGGGGTGTCAATGAGCAGTTCTTC.

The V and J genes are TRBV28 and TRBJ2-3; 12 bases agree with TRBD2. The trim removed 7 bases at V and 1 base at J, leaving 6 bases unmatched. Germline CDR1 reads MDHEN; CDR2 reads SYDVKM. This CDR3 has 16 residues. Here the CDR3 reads CASTRGLAGRTDTQYF. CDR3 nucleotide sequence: TGTGCCAGCACTCGAGGACTAGCGGGGCGCACAGATACGCAGTATTTT.

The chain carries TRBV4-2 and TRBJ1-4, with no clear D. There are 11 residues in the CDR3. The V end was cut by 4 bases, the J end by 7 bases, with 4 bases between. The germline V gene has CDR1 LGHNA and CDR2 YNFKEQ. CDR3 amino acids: CASSLGEKLFF. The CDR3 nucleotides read TGTGCCAGCAGCCTCGGTGAAAAACTGTTTTTT.

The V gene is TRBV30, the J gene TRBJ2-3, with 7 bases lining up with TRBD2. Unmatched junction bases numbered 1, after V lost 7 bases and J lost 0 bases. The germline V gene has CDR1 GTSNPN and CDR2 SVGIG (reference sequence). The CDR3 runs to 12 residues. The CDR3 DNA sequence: TGTGCCTCAGCGGGGAGCACAGATACGCAGTATTTT. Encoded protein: CASAGSTDTQYF.

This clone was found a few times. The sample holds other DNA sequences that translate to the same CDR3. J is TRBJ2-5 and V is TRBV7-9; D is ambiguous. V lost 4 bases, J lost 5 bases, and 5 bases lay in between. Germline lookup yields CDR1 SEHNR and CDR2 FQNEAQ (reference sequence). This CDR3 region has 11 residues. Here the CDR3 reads CASSSLETQYF. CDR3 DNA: TGTGCCAGCAGCTCCCTCGAGACCCAGTACTTC.

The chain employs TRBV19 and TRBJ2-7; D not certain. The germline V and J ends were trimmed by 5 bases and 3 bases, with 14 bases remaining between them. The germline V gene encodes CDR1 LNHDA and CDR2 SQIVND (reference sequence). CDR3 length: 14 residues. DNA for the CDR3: TGTGCCAGTAGTTCTTTCCCAGGATACTACGAGCAGTACTTC. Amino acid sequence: CASSSFPGYYEQYF.

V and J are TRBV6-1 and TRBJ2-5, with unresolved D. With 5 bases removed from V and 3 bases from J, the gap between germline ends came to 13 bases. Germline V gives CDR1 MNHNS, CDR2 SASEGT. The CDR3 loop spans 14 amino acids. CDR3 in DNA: TGTGCCAGCAGTCCTTTGGCAGCAGAAGAGACCCAGTACTTC. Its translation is CASSPLAAEETQYF.

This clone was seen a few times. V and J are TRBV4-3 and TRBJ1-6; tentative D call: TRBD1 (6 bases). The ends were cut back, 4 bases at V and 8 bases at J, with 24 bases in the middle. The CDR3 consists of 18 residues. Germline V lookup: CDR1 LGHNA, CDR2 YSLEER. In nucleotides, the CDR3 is TGCGCCAGCAGCCTAGATGCCCCAGGGGTTCTACGGTATTCACCCCTCCACTTT. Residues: CASSLDAPGVLRYSPLHF.

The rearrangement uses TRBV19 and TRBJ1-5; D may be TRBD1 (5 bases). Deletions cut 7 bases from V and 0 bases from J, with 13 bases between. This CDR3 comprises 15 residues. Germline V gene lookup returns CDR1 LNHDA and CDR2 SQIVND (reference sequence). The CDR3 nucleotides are TGTGCCAGTATAGAGCGGGGGGATAGCAATCAGCCCCAGCATTTT. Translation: CASIERGDSNQPQHF.

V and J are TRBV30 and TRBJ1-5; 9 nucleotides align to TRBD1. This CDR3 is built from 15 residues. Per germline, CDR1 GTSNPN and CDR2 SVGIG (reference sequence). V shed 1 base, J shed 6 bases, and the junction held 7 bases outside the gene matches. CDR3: CAWSAAGTGIQPQHF. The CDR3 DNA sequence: TGTGCCTGGAGTGCCGCCGGGACAGGGATTCAGCCCCAGCATTTT.

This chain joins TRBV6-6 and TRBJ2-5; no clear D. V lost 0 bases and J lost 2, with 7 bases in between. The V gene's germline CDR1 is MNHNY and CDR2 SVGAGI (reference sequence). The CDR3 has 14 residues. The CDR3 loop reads CASSYSVGQETQYF. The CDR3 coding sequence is TGTGCCAGCAGTTACTCGGTGGGGCAAGAGACCCAGTACTTC.